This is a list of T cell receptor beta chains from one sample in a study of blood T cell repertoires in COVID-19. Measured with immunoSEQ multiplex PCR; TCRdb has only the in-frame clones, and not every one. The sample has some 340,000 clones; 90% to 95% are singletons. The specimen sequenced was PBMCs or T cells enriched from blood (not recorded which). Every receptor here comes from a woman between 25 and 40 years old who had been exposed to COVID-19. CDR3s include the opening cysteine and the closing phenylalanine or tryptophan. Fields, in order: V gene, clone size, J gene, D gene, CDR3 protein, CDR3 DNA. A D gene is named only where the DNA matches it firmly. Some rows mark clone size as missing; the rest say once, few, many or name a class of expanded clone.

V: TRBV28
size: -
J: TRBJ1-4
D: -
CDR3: CASSLQAEGEKLFF
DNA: TGTGCCAGCAGTTTGCAGGCGGAGGGGGAAAAACTGTTTTTT

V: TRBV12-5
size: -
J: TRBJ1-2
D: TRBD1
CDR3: CASARDSSNPWFF
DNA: TGTGCTAGTGCCCGGGACAGTAGTAACCCCTGGTTCTTC

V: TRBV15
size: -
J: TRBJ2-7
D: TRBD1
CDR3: CATSRSRGRIDEQYF
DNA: TGTGCCACCAGCAGATCCAGGGGGCGCATCGACGAGCAGTACTTC

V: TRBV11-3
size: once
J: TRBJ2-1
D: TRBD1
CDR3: CASSLDRLYNEQFF
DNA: TGTGCCAGCAGCTTGGACAGGTTATACAATGAGCAGTTCTTC

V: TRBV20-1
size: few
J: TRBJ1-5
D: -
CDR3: CSASEGDYSNQPQHF
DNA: TGCAGTGCTAGTGAAGGAGATTATAGCAATCAGCCCCAGCATTTT

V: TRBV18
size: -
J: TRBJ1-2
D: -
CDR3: CASSPPGVPNYGYTF
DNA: TGTGCCAGCTCACCCCCGGGAGTCCCTAACTATGGCTACACCTTC

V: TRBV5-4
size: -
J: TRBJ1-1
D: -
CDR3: CASSLFVAWEDTEAFF
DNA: TGTGCCAGCAGCTTGTTCGTCGCTTGGGAGGACACTGAAGCTTTCTTT

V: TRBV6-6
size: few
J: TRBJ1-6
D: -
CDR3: CASSPGLSYSPLHF
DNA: TGTGCCAGCAGTCCTGGCCTCTCTTATTCACCCCTCCACTTT

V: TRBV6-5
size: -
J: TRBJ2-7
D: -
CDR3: CACMTVTYEQYF
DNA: TGTGCCTGTATGACAGTTACCTACGAGCAGTACTTC

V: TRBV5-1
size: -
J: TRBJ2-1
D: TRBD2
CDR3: CASSSGLAAYNEQFF
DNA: TGCGCCAGCAGCTCTGGACTAGCGGCCTACAATGAGCAGTTCTTC

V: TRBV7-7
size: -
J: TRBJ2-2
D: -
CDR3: CASSPYSGNTGELFF
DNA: TGTGCCAGCAGCCCATATAGCGGGAACACCGGGGAGCTGTTTTTT